This TCR beta chain originates from a study of blood T cell repertoires in COVID-19 (TCRdb year 2020). At the level of the whole study: Samples from collaborators originated in the United States, Italy and Spain and spanned both the acute and convalescent phases of COVID-19. The prospective study material was composed of cDNA or gDNA derived from T cells, B-cell-depleted T cells, or PBMCs. The dataset comprised deeply sampled blood TCRbeta repertoires from subjects exposed to, actively infected with, or recovered from COVID-19. The repertoires were released in a freely available public database meant as a resource for research on the immune response to SARS-CoV-2. Samples were obtained from the ongoing ImmuneRACE study (first 160 participants) and from roughly 1,300 subjects provided by 6 global collaborators. A de-identified subject ID, COVID-19 status, age in years and sex were almost always included in the sample metadata. Where available, HLA class I and class II types were taken from metadata supplied by the sample provider and were not determined by assay-based typing. Overall study outcomes, separate from this receptor: The amount of clinical and demographic metadata varied by source and participant and was provided uncurated.

Note on this clone: The specificity of this receptor is unknown. Per-base qualities were not stored, and no clone one base away is much larger.

Collaborating institutions collected whole blood in K2EDTA tubes following their own protocols. For TCRbeta analysis, collaborators shipped samples in one of three forms: frozen whole blood, isolated PBMCs, or DNA extracted from either of those sample types. The immunoSEQ Assay, a bias-controlled multiplex PCR, was used to amplify TCRbeta CDR3 regions from genomic DNA. The authors processed their data as follows. Nucleated cell counts per sample were estimated from amplification of reference gene primers within the assay. To quantify the absolute abundance of each unique TCRbeta CDR3 rearrangement, sequence reads were collapsed and filtered. Productive Simpson clonality was computed per sample as the square root of Simpson's diversity index over productive rearrangements. TCRdb limited this immuneACCESS table to in-frame rearrangements with V and J called. A share of clones is missing; checked studies link under half to unresolved V genes, and the rest is unexplained. From that table come the V and J calls and clone size; the DNA was used to work out D and trimming. The sample table contains about 25,000 clones; only one count was recorded for 85% to 90% of them. In total, the top ten clones hold about 18% of the sample.

Measured from the cysteine to the phenylalanine, the CDR3 is 17 residues long. Only the CDR3 part of the read is kept: 51 bases, read in frame from the first base. Compared with germline, V lacks 2 bases and J lacks 5 bases; bases without a gene match: 11. CDR1 is given as GTSNPN and CDR2 as SVGIG, both from the germline V gene (reference sequence). Sequencing input: peripheral blood. This receptor chain uses TRBV30 and TRBJ1-6, and 8 junctional nucleotides match TRBD1. The sequence was obtained from a woman older than 75 with acute or convalescent COVID-19. The bases are TGTGCCTGGAGTATCACAAGGACAGGGCTGAATAATTCACCCCTCCACTTT. Its amino acids are CAWSITRTGLNNSPLHF.